The 3 T cell receptor beta chains reported below all come from one sample, sequenced in a study of vaccination and CD4 T cells after COVID-19. Cultured CD4+ T cells had their DNA profiled by the Oncomine TCR Beta short-read assay. A single record per CDR3 protein comes from TCRdb applying MiXCR to the PCR reads. Of some 20,000 distinct CDR3 sequences listed, roughly two fifths were seen once; the top ten hold more than 7.5%. No antigens are known for them. The sample's treatment: roughly 11-day PBMC culture with coronavirus spike peptide pools or control peptides (ViraFEST assay). This material consisted of CD4+ T cells from blood, cultured in vitro, taken after SARS-CoV-2 vaccination. The receptors come from a human donor who had recovered from COVID-19.

V is TRBV10-3 and J is TRBJ2-5, with D perhaps TRBD1 or TRBD2 (5 bases each). In germline, CDR1 is ENHRY, CDR2 SYGVKD. The CDR3 has 15 residues. Trimming shortened V by 4 bases and J by 2 bases, and 14 bases separated the two germline ends. CDR3 nucleotide sequence: TGTGCCATCAGTGCTCTGGGGCTAGCACAAGAGACCCAGTACTTC. Protein: CAISALGLAQETQYF.

This clonotype was detected only a few times. This rearrangement joins TRBV6-1 to TRBJ1-1; no firm D call. Germline CDR1 and CDR2: MNHNS and SASEGT. V lost 5 bases and J lost 3, with 7 bases in between. The CDR3 is made up of 12 amino acids. CDR3 coding DNA: TGTGCCAGCAGTACACCATACACTGAAGCTTTCTTT. Translation: CASSTPYTEAFF.

The CDR3 coding sequence is TGTGCCAGCAGTTCCCCAGGGAGGAACACTGAAGCTTTCTTT. Translation gives CASSSPGRNTEAFF. This sequence joins TRBV12-3 or TRBV12-4 and TRBJ1-1, with a weak D call TRBD1 (5 bases). The CDR3 spans 14 residues. V shed 4 bases and J shed 1 base, with 10 bases lying between them.